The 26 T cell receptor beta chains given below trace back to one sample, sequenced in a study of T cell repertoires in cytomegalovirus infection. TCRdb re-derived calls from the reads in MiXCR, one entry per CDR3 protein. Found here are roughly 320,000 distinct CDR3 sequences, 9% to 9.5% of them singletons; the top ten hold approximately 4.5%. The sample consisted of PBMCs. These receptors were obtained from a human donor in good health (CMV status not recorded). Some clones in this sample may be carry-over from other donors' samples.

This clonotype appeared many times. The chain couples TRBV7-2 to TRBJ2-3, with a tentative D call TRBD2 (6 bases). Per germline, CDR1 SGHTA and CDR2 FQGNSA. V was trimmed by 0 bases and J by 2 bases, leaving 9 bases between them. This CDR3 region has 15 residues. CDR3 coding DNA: TGTGCCAGCAGCTTAGCCCTAGCGTACACAGATACGCAGTATTTT. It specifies CASSLALAYTDTQYF.

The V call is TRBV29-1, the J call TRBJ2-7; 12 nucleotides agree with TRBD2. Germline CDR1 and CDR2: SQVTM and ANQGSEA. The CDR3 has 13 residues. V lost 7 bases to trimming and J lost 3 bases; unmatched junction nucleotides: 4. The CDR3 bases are TGCAGCGCCGAACTAGCGGGGGGCTACGAGCAGTACTTC. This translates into CSAELAGGYEQYF.

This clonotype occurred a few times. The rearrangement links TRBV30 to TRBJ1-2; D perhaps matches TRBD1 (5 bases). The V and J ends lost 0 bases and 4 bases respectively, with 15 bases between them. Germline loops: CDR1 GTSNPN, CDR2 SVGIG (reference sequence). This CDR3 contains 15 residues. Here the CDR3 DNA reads TGTGCCTGGAGTGTACAGTTCGGGACTTCCTATGGCTACACCTTC. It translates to CAWSVQFGTSYGYTF.

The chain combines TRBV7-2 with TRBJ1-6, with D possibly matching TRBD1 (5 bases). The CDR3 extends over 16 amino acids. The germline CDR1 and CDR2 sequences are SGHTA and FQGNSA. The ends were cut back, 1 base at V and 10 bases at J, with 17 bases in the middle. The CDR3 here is CASSLDEVGSGSPLHF. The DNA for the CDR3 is TGTGCCAGCAGCTTAGATGAAGTGGGGTCAGGGTCACCCCTCCACTTT.

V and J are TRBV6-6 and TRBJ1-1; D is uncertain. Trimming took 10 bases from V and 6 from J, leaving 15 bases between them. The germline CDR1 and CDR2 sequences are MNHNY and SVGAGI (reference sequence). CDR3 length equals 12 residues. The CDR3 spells CATCANGAEAFF. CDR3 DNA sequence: TGTGCCACCTGTGCTAATGGTGCTGAAGCTTTCTTT.

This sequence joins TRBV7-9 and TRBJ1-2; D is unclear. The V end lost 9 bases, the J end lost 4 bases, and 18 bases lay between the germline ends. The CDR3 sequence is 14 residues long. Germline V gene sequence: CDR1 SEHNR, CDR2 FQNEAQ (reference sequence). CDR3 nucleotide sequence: TGTGCCAGTTTGGCTCCCGGTAGAGCCTATGGCTACACCTTC. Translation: CASLAPGRAYGYTF.

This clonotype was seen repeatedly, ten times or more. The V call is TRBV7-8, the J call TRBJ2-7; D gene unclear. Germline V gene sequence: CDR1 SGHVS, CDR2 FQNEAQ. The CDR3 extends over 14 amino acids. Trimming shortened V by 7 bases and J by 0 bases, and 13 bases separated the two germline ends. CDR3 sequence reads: CASTSRHGSYEQYF. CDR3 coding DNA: TGTGCCAGCACCTCTCGTCACGGCTCCTACGAGCAGTACTTC.

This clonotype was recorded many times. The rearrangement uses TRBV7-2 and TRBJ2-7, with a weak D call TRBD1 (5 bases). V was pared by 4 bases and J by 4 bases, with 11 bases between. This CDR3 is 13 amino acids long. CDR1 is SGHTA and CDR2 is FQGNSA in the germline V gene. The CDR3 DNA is TGTGCCAGCAGCTCATTTCAGGGTTACGAGCAGTACTTC. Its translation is CASSSFQGYEQYF.

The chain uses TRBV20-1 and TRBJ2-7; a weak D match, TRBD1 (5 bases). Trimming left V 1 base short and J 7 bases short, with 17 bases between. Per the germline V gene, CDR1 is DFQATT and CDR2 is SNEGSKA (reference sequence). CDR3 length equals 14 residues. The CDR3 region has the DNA TGCAGTGCTAGAGGGGGCGTGGCTTTGAGTGAGCAGTACTTC. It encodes CSARGGVALSEQYF.

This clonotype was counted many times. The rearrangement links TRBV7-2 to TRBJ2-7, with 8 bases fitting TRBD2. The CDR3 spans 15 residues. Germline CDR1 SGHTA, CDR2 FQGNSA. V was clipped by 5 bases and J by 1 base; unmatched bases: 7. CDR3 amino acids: CASSPTSGRSYEQYF. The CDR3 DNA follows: TGTGCCAGCAGCCCAACTAGCGGCCGATCCTACGAGCAGTACTTC.

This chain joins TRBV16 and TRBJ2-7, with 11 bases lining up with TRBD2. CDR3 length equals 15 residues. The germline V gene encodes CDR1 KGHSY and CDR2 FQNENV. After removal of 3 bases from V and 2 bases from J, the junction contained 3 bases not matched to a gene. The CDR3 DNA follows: TGTGCCAGCAGCCAGACTAGCGGGAATGCCTACGAGCAGTACTTC. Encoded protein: CASSQTSGNAYEQYF.

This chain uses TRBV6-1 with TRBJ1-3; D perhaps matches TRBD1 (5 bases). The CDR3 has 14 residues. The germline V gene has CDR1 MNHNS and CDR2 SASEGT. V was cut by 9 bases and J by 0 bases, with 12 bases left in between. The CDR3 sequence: CASGRGTSGNTIYF. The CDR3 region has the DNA TGTGCCAGTGGAAGGGGCACCTCTGGAAACACCATATATTTT.

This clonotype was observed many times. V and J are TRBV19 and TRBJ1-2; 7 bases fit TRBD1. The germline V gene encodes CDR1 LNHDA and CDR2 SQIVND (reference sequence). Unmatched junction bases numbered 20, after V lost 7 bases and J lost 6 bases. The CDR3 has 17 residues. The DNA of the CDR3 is TGTGCCAGTATGGGGGAGAGGACAGGACCTGCACGGGATGGCTACACCTTC. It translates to CASMGERTGPARDGYTF.

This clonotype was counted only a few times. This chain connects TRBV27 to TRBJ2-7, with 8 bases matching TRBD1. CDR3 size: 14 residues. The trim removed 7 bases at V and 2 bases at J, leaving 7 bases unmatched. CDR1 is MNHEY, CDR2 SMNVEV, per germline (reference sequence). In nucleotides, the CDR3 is TGTGCCAGCAACTCTGCGGGACAGGCCTACGAGCAGTACTTC. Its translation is CASNSAGQAYEQYF.

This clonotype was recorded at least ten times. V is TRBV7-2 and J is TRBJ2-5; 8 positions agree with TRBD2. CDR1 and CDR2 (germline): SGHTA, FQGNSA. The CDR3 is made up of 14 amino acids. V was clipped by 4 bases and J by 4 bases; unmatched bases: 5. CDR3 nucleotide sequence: TGTGCCAGCAGCTCCGCGGGGGGAGGAGAGACCCAGTACTTC. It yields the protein CASSSAGGGETQYF.

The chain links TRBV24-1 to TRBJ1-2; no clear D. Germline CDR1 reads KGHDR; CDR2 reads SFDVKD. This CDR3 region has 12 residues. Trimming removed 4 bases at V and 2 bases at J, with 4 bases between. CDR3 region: CATSEGNYGYTF. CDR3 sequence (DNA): TGTGCCACCAGTGAGGGGAACTATGGCTACACCTTC.

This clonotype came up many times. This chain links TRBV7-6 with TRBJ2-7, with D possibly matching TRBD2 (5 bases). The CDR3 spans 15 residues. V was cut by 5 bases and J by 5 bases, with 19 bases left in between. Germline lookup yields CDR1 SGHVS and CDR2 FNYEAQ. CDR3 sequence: CASSPRPRGLHEQYF. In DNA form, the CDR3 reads TGTGCCAGCAGCCCCAGGCCTCGGGGTCTCCACGAGCAGTACTTC.

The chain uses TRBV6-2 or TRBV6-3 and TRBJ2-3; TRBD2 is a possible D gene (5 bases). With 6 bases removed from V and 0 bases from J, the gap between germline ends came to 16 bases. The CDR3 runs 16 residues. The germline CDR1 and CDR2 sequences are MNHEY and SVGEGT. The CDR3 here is CASRRPIARSTDTQYF. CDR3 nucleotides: TGTGCCAGCAGAAGACCCATAGCGAGAAGCACAGATACGCAGTATTTT.

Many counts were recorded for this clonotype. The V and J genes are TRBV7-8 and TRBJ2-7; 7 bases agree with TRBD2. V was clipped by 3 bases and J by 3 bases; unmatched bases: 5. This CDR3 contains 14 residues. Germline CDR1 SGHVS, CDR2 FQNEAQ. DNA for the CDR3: TGTGCCAGCAGCTTCCGGGGGGAAGGCTACGAGCAGTACTTC. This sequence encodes CASSFRGEGYEQYF.

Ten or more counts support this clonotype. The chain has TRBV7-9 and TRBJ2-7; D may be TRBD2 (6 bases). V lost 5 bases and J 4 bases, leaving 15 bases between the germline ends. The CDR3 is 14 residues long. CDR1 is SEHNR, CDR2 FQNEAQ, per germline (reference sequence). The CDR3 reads CASSSPEGRYEQYF. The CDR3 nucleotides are TGTGCCAGCAGCAGTCCGGAGGGGCGATACGAGCAGTACTTC.

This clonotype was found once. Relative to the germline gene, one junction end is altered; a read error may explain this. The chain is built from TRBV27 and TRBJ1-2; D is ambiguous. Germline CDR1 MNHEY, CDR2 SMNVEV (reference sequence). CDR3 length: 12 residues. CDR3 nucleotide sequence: TGTGCCAGCGCCGCAGTTAACTATGGCTGCACCTTC. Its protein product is CASAAVNYGCTF.

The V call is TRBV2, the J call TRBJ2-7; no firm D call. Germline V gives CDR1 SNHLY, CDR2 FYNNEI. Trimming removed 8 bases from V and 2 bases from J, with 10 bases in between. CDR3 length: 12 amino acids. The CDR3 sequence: CASSADTYEQYF. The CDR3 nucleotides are TGTGCCAGCTCGGCAGACACCTACGAGCAGTACTTC. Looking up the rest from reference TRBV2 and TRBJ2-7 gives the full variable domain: EPEVTQTPSHQVTQMGQEVILRCVPISNHLYFYWYRQILGQKVEFLVSFYNNEISEKSEIFDDQFSVERPDGSNFTLKIRSTKLEDSAMYFCASSADTYEQYFGPGTRLTVT.

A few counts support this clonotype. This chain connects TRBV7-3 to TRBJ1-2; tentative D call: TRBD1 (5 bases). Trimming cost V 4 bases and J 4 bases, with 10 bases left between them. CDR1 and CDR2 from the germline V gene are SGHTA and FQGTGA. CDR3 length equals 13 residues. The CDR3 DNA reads TGTGCCAGCAGCTCTGATGGGGGCTATGGCTACACCTTC. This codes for CASSSDGGYGYTF.

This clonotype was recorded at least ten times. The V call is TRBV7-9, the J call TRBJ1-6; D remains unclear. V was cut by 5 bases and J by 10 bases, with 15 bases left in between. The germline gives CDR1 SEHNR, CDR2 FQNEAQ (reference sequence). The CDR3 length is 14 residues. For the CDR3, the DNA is TGTGCCAGCAGCCTGGGGTCGGGAGGCTCACCCCTCCACTTT. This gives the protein CASSLGSGGSPLHF.

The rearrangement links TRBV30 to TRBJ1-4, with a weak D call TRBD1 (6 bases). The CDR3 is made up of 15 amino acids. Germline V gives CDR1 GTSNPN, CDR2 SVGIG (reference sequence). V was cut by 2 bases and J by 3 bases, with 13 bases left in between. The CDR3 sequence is CAWSPWTVSNEKLFF. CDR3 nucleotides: TGTGCCTGGAGTCCTTGGACAGTTTCTAATGAAAAACTGTTTTTT.

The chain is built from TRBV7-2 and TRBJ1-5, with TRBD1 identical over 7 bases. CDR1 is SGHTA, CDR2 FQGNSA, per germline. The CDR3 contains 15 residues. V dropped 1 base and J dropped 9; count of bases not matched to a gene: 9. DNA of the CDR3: TGTGCCAGCAGCTTAGAGGGACAGACTGTCTCGCCCCAGCATTTT. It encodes CASSLEGQTVSPQHF.